This T cell receptor beta chain derives from a study of cytomegalovirus exposure and HLA in healthy donors. About the research overall: Researchers previously reported finding more than 100 million unique TCR beta sequences from roughly 200 million T cells. Early on, a data release was issued that held roughly 80 million unique TCRs from HLA-typed donors. Notes on the study in general: Immune exposure information comprised only CMV serostatus. Some TCR beta chains (roughly 150 of them) were listed as cytomegalovirus-associated.

V was clipped by 1 base and J by 5 bases; unmatched bases: 2. CDR1 and CDR2 (germline): MDHEN, SYDVKM. The CDR3 spans 14 residues. With respect to this clone: Its antigen is not identified.

This PCR relied on a set of 60 Vbeta primers and 13 Jbeta primers. Clones were sequenced by immunoSEQ multiplex PCR, and TCRdb holds only the in-frame ones, with some missing. The sample includes about 300,000 clones, just over 85% of them seen just once. The receptor comes from a man aged 40-55 years in good health and CMV-seropositive. The sequenced sample was PBMCs. J is TRBJ1-2 and V is TRBV28; 9 bases line up with TRBD1. The CDR3 spells CASSLSGTGYGYTF. In nucleotides, the CDR3 is TGTGCCAGCAGTTTATCCGGGACAGGGTATGGCTACACCTTC.